This T cell receptor (beta chain) was captured by sequencing in a study of shared clonotypes between healthy human individuals. Overall study results and limits: Only a few donors were included, so the genetic and exposure-history diversity represented was limited.

About this clone: Its antigen is still unknown.

The CDR3 totals 14 residues. The V end lost 1 base, the J end lost 8 bases, and 14 bases lay between the germline ends. Germline V gives CDR1 ENHRY, CDR2 SYGVKD. Genomic DNA per cell subset filled all wells of several immunoSEQ plates. PCR replicates from unsorted PBMC used around 320 ng DNA, and this amount was some 30,000 T cell genomes. The authors' processing: ImmunoSEQ output lacked quality scores and full-length reads, limiting matched filtering. Profiled with immunoSEQ multiplex PCR; TCRdb holds only in-frame clones, not every one. D and trimming were read from the DNA, whereas the V and J calls and clone size are those reported in that table. Of around 500,000 clones in the sample, less than 80% were seen once.

The TCR was taken from a woman aged 40-49 years in good health. Some clones in this sample may be carry-over from other donors' samples. Sequencing used PBMCs. V usage is TRBV10-3 and J usage is TRBJ1-1; D unclear. CDR3 region: CAISELGRIREAFF. For the CDR3, the DNA is TGTGCCATCAGTGAGTTAGGCCGAATTAGGGAAGCTTTCTTT.